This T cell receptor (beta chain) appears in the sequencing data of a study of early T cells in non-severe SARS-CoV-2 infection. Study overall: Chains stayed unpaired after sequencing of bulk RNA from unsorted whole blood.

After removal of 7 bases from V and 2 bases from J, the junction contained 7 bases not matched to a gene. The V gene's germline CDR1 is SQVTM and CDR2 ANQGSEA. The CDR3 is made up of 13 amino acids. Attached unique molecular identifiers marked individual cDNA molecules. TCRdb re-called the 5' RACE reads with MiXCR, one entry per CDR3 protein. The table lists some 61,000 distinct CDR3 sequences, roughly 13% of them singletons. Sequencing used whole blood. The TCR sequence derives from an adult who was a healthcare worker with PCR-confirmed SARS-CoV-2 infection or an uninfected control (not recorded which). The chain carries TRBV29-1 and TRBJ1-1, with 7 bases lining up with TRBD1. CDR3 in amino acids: CSGGQSSNTEAFF. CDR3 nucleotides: TGCAGCGGGGGACAGTCAAGTAACACTGAAGCTTTCTTT.